This TCR beta chain was observed in a study of cytomegalovirus exposure and HLA in healthy donors. Whole-study results and caveats: An analysis was carried out later, and it reportedly showed fewer N-insertions in an Asian-associated ancestry cluster than the roughly 670-donor mean. Through in vitro validation, a few CMV-associated chains were shown to be specific for CMV antigens.

Germline CDR1 reads LGHNA; CDR2 reads YNFKEQ. The length of the CDR3 is 14 residues. Trimming at V came to 5 bases and at J to 4 bases, leaving 3 bases not matched to a gene. For this clone: Its antigen is unknown.

A multiplex PCR was run with 60 Vbeta primers and 13 Jbeta primers. The repertoire was sequenced with immunoSEQ multiplex PCR; TCRdb's copy has only in-frame clones and lacks some. The data contain roughly 100,000 clones, around 15% of them singletons. What was sequenced was PBMCs. This chain connects TRBV4-2 to TRBJ1-5, with TRBD1 matching 9 bases. This TCR derives from a female donor in good health and CMV-seronegative. CDR3 DNA sequence: TGTGCCAGCAGCTCAGACAGGGGGAATCAGCCCCAGCATTTT. Protein product: CASSSDRGNQPQHF.